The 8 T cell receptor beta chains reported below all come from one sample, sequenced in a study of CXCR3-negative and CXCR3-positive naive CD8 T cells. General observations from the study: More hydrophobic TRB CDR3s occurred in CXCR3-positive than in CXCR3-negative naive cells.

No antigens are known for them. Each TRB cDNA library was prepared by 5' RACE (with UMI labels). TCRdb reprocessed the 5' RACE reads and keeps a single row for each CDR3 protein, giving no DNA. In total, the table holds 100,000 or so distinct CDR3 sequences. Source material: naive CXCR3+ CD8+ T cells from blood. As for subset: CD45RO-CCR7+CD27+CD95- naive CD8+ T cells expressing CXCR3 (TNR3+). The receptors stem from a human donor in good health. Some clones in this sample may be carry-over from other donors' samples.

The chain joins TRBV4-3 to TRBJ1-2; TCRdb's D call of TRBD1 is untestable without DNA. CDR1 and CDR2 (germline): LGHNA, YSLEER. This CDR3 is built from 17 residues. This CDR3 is CASSQDYRGATNYGYTF.

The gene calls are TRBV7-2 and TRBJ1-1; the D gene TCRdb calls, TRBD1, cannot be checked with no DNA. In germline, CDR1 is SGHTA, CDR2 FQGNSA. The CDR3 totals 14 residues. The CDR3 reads CASSLGRGWTEAFF.

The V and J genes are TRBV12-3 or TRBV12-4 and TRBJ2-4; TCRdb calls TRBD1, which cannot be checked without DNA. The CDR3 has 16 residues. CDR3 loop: CASSAIGTGAKNIQYF.

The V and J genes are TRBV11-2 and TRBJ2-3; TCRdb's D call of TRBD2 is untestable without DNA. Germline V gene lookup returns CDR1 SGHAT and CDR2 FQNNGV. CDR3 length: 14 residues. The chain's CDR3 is CASSSLGPTDTQYF.

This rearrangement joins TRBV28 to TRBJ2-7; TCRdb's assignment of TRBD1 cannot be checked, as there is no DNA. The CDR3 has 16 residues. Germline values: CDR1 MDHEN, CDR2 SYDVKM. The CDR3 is CASSPGTGPRAYEQYF.

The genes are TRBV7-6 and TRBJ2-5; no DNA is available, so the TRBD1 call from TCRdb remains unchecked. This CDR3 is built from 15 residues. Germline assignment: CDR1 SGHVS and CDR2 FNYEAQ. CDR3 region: CASSSPGQGAETQYF.

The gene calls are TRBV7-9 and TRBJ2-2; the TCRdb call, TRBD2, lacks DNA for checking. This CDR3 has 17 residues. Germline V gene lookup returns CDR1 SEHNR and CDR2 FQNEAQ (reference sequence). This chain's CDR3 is CASTSAGTSGPRRELFF.

CDR3 loop: CASTLITLLKPYEQYF. This chain uses TRBV3-1 with TRBJ2-7. This CDR3 comprises 16 residues. CDR1 is LGHDT, CDR2 YNNKEL, per germline (reference sequence).